The present TCR beta chain was sequenced within a study of blood T cell repertoires in COVID-19. Whole-study context: The study drew acute and convalescent COVID-19 samples from the United States, Italy and Spain. PBMCs, B-cell-depleted T cells, or T cells provided the cDNA or gDNA that made up the material.

The study recruited people aged 18 to 89 years across about two dozen US areas. Participant-reported clinical history was the basis for cohort assignment. The assay was immunoSEQ multiplex PCR, and TCRdb's table has in-frame clones only and misses some. Seen here are 250,000 to 300,000 clones, roughly 80% observed once, and the top ten hold roughly 4.7%. The sample comprised PBMCs or T cells enriched from blood (not recorded which). This TCR derives from a man aged 40-50 years who had been exposed to COVID-19.

DNA of the CDR3: TGCGCCAGCAGCTTGCTTTCCGGGTGGAACACTGAAGCTTTCTTT. This codes for CASSLLSGWNTEAFF. The chain is built from TRBV5-1 and TRBJ1-1; D remains unclear. Trimming shortened V by 1 base and J by 1 base, and 11 bases separated the two germline ends. The CDR3 spans 15 residues. The germline gives CDR1 SGHRS, CDR2 YFSETQ.